Listed here are 21 T cell receptor beta chains from one sample, sequenced in a study of blood T cell repertoires in COVID-19. Measured with immunoSEQ multiplex PCR; TCRdb has only the in-frame clones, and not every one. Of a few hundred thousand clones in the sample, around 91% are singletons; the top ten hold approximately 4%. The sample was PBMCs or T cells enriched from blood (not recorded which). Source of these receptors: a woman between 18 and 29 years old with acute COVID-19.

The V call is TRBV3-1 (or the pseudogene TRBV3-2), the J call TRBJ2-1; D perhaps matches TRBD1 (6 bases). V dropped 1 base and J dropped 4 bases, with 11 bases sitting between them. The CDR3 has 15 amino acids. The V gene's germline CDR1 is LGHDT and CDR2 YNNKEL (reference sequence). The CDR3 spells CASSQGGHQYNEQFF. The DNA for the CDR3 is TGTGCCAGCAGCCAAGGGGGACATCAATACAATGAGCAGTTCTTC.

The chain has TRBV5-4 and TRBJ2-7; 7 positions agree with TRBD2. V gave up 2 bases and J gave up 1 base; unmatched junction bases: 6. The CDR3 covers 15 residues. The germline CDR1 and CDR2 sequences are SGHNT and YYREEE (reference sequence). This chain's CDR3 is CASSLLARSSYEQYF. Here the CDR3 DNA reads TGTGCCAGCAGCTTACTAGCGCGTAGTTCCTACGAGCAGTACTTC.

The J gene is TRBJ1-6, the V gene TRBV11-3, with D uncertain. V lost 5 bases and J 7 bases, leaving 15 bases between the germline ends. Germline lookup yields CDR1 SGHNT and CDR2 YENEEA. This CDR3 contains 15 residues. CDR3 in amino acids: CASSPEPGRNSPLHF. CDR3 nucleotide sequence: TGTGCCAGCAGCCCCGAGCCGGGGAGGAATTCACCCCTCCACTTT.

CDR3 sequence (DNA): TGTGCCAGCAGCAGACAGGGATGGGAACCATATGGCTACACCTTC. Amino acids: CASSRQGWEPYGYTF. V gene TRBV7-9 combines with J gene TRBJ1-2; TRBD1 matches 7 bases. This CDR3 spans 15 amino acids. CDR1 and CDR2 (germline): SEHNR, FQNEAQ (reference sequence). The ends lost 5 bases at V and 5 bases at J; junction bases unmatched: 11.

V and J are TRBV19 and TRBJ2-7; TRBD1 aligns across 9 bases. CDR3 length equals 16 residues. Germline trimming cut 3 bases from V and 5 bases from J; bases unmatched to any gene: 11. Germline CDR1 reads LNHDA; CDR2 reads SQIVND (reference sequence). CDR3 bases: TGTGCCAGTAGTATGGAAACCGGGACAGGGTCCAACGAGCAGTACTTC. Translation: CASSMETGTGSNEQYF.

The chain has TRBV28 and TRBJ1-1; 7 positions match TRBD1. The CDR3 spans 12 residues. Germline lookup yields CDR1 MDHEN and CDR2 SYDVKM. Germline trimming cut 5 bases from V and 13 bases from J; bases unmatched to any gene: 10. The CDR3 protein is CASSTGQQRGFF. The CDR3 region has the DNA TGTGCCAGCAGTACGGGACAGCAGCGTGGTTTCTTT.

The chain is built from TRBV6-5 and TRBJ2-1, with TRBD2 as a possible D gene (6 bases). The germline V gene has CDR1 MNHEY and CDR2 SVGAGI. V lost 6 bases to trimming and J lost 3 bases, with 15 bases between them. The CDR3 has 15 residues. This CDR3 is CASRAPRESYNEQFF. CDR3 bases: TGTGCCAGCAGAGCACCTCGGGAGAGCTACAATGAGCAGTTCTTC.

The chain has TRBV7-9 and TRBJ1-3; D not resolved. This CDR3 has 14 residues. Trimming pared 2 bases from V and 1 base from J, leaving 6 bases between. Germline values: CDR1 SEHNR, CDR2 FQNEAQ (reference sequence). The CDR3 protein is CASSLTRSGNTIYF. The CDR3 DNA reads as TGTGCCAGCAGCTTAACGAGGTCTGGAAACACCATATATTTT.

The chain is built from TRBV27 and TRBJ2-7; TRBD1 might be the D (5 bases). The CDR3 consists of 14 residues. V lost 2 bases and J lost 5, with 13 bases in between. Germline CDR1 and CDR2: MNHEY and SMNVEV (reference sequence). CDR3 in amino acids: CASSLLPRVDEQYF. The CDR3 bases are TGTGCCAGCAGTTTACTTCCCAGGGTGGACGAGCAGTACTTC.

The chain combines TRBV9 with TRBJ1-1, with D possibly TRBD1 on 5 matching bases. V lost 4 bases and J lost 5, with 18 bases in between. Germline V gene data show CDR1 as SGDLS and CDR2 as YYNGEE. CDR3 length: 15 amino acids. The CDR3, as DNA: TGTGCCAGCAGCATCGGGGGAGGGGACCGGACTGAAGCTTTCTTT. Residues: CASSIGGGDRTEAFF.

This chain links TRBV6-5 with TRBJ2-5; TRBD1 aligns across 7 bases. This CDR3 region has 13 residues. Germline assignment: CDR1 MNHEY and CDR2 SVGAGI. V lost 4 bases to trimming and J lost 2 bases; unmatched junction nucleotides: 1. The CDR3 DNA reads as TGTGCCAGCAGTTCGGGACAGCAAGAGACCCAGTACTTC. This sequence encodes CASSSGQQETQYF.

This chain connects TRBV27 to TRBJ2-1, with 7 bases lining up with TRBD2. Germline assignment: CDR1 MNHEY and CDR2 SMNVEV (reference sequence). This CDR3 has 16 residues. After removal of 6 bases from V and 5 bases from J, the junction contained 13 bases not matched to a gene. CDR3 nucleotides: TGTGCCAGCAGCACCTTTGAAGCGGGGTGGGACAATGAGCAGTTCTTC. Protein product: CASSTFEAGWDNEQFF.

There are many counts of this clone. The DNA for the CDR3 is TGCGCCAGCCCGACTCTTACTAGCGGGGCGAACACCGGGGAGCTGTTTTTT. It encodes CASPTLTSGANTGELFF. The V call is TRBV10-1, the J call TRBJ2-2, with 10 nucleotides matching TRBD2. The CDR3 runs 17 residues. The V gene's germline CDR1 is WNHNN and CDR2 SYGVQD (reference sequence). The J segment lost 0 bases and the V segment lost 8 bases, leaving 9 bases of the junction unmatched.

In DNA form, the CDR3 reads TGTGCCAGCAGTTCATCCGGGGACTGGGCTTTCTTT. Protein product: CASSSSGDWAFF. This chain uses TRBV6-5 with TRBJ1-1, with a possible D match to TRBD1 (5 bases). The CDR3 is 12 amino acids. Looked up from germline, CDR1 is MNHEY and CDR2 is SVGAGI. Trimming cost V 4 bases and J 11 bases, with 14 bases left between them.

V and J are TRBV28 and TRBJ2-2; no clear D. With 4 bases removed from V and 0 bases from J, the gap between germline ends came to 12 bases. The CDR3 totals 16 residues. Germline values: CDR1 MDHEN, CDR2 SYDVKM. The CDR3 nucleotides are TGTGCCAGCAGTTCCGGTTGGGCAGCGAACACCGGGGAGCTGTTTTTT. This sequence encodes CASSSGWAANTGELFF.

This sequence joins TRBV5-1 and TRBJ1-2, with TRBD1 matching 7 bases. The CDR3 length is 15 residues. Germline assignment: CDR1 SGHRS and CDR2 YFSETQ. With V trimmed by 5 bases and J by 5 bases, 12 bases remained unmatched. CDR3 coding DNA: TGCGCCAGCAGTTTTGGGCCGGGACAGCCTTATGGCTACACCTTC. Amino acids: CASSFGPGQPYGYTF. The full variable domain, completed using reference TRBV5-1 and TRBJ1-2, is KAGVTQTPRYLIKTRGQQVTLSCSPISGHRSVSWYQQTPGQGLQFLFEYFSETQRNKGNFPGRFSGRQFSNSRSEMNVSTLELGDSALYLCASSFGPGQPYGYTFGSGTRLTVV.

The J gene is TRBJ2-1, the V gene TRBV5-1; 7 positions match TRBD2. The J segment lost 6 bases and the V segment lost 2 bases, leaving 11 bases of the junction unmatched. Germline CDR1 SGHRS, CDR2 YFSETQ. The CDR3 contains 16 residues. The CDR3 is CASSLSGNPSGNEQFF. In nucleotides, the CDR3 is TGCGCCAGCAGCTTAAGCGGGAACCCCAGTGGCAATGAGCAGTTCTTC. The variable domain in full, completed from reference TRBV5-1 and TRBJ2-1, reads KAGVTQTPRYLIKTRGQQVTLSCSPISGHRSVSWYQQTPGQGLQFLFEYFSETQRNKGNFPGRFSGRQFSNSRSEMNVSTLELGDSALYLCASSLSGNPSGNEQFFGPGTRLTVL.

V gene TRBV25-1 combines with J gene TRBJ2-1, with TRBD2 matching 9 bases. Germline lookup yields CDR1 MGHDK and CDR2 SYGVNS. There are 16 residues in the CDR3. Trimming at V came to 2 bases and at J to 4 bases, leaving 6 bases not matched to a gene. The DNA for the CDR3 is TGTGCCAGCAGTGAACCTATAGCGGGAGATTACAATGAGCAGTTCTTC. Amino acids: CASSEPIAGDYNEQFF.

The rearrangement links TRBV24-1 to TRBJ1-5, with a tentative D call TRBD1 (5 bases). This CDR3 is 16 amino acids long. The germline V gene encodes CDR1 KGHDR and CDR2 SFDVKD. With 4 bases removed from V and 7 bases from J, the gap between germline ends came to 19 bases. In DNA, the CDR3 is TGTGCCACCAGTGACGGGGGGTGGGGAGGAGACCAGCCCCAGCATTTT. Translating gives CATSDGGWGGDQPQHF.

This clone was detected once. The chain employs TRBV28 and TRBJ1-3; D ambiguous. Trimming cost V 3 bases and J 1 base, with 13 bases left between them. Per the germline V gene, CDR1 is MDHEN and CDR2 is SYDVKM. The CDR3 contains 16 residues. The DNA of the CDR3 is TGTGCCAGCAGTTTGGTTAGGACTTCTTCTGGAAACACCATATATTTT. Protein product: CASSLVRTSSGNTIYF.

The genes are TRBV7-9 and TRBJ1-2; TRBD1 is a possible D gene (6 bases). The CDR3 loop spans 14 amino acids. V was pared by 6 bases and J by 8 bases, with 19 bases between. CDR1 and CDR2 (germline): SEHNR, FQNEAQ (reference sequence). This chain's CDR3 is CASSRPGDLQGYTF. CDR3 DNA: TGTGCCAGCAGTCGACCAGGGGACCTCCAAGGCTACACCTTC.